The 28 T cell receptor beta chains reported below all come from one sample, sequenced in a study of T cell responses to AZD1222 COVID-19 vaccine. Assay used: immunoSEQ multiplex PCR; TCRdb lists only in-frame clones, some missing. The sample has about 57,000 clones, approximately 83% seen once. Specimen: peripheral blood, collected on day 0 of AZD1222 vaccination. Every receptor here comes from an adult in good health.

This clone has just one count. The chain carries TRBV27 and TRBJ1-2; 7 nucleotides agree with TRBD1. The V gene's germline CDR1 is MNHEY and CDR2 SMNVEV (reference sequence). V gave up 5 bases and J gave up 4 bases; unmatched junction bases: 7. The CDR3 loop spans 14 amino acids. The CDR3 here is CASSPRQGAYGYTF. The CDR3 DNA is TGTGCCAGCAGTCCACGACAGGGTGCCTATGGCTACACCTTC.

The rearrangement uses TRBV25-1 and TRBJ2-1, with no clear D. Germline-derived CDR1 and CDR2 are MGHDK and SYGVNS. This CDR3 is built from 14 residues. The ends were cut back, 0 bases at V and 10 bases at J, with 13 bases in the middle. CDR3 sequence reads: CASSEYKGGQEQFF. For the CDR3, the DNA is TGTGCCAGCAGTGAATATAAGGGTGGCCAAGAGCAGTTCTTC.

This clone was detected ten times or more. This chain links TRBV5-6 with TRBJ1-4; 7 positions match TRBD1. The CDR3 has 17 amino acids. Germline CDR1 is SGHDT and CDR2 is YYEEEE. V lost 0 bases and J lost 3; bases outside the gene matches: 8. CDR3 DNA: TGTGCCAGCAGCTTGGATCGGGACAGTTCGCCTAATGAAAAACTGTTTTTT. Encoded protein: CASSLDRDSSPNEKLFF.

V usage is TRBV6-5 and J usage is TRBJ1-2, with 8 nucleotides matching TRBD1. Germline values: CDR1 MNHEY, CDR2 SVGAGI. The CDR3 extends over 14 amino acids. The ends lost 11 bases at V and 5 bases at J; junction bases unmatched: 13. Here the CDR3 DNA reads TGTGCCTCACGGGACAGGAGGCCGGCGTATGGCTACACCTTC. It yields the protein CASRDRRPAYGYTF.

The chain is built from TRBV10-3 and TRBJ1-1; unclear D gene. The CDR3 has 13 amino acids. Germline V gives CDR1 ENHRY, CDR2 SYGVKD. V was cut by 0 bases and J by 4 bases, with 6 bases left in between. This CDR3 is CAISESSPTEAFF. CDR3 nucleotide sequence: TGTGCCATCAGTGAGTCGTCCCCCACTGAAGCTTTCTTT.

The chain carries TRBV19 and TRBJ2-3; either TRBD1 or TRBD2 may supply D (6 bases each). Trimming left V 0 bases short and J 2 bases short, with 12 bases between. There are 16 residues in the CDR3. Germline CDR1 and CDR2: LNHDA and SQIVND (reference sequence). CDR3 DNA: TGTGCCAGTAGTATAGATCACGGGGGACACACAGATACGCAGTATTTT. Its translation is CASSIDHGGHTDTQYF.

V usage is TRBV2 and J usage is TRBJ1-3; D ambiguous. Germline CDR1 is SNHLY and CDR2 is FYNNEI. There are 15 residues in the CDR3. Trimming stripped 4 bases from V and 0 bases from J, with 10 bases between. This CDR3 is CASSVTTLSGNTIYF. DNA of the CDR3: TGTGCCAGCAGTGTAACGACCCTCTCTGGAAACACCATATATTTT.

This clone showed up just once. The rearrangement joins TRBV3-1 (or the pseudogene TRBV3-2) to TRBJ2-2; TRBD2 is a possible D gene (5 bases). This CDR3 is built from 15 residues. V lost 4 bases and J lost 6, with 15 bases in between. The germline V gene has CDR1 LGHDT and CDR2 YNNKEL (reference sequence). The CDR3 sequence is CASSLRVEIAGELFF. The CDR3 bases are TGTGCCAGCAGCCTGCGGGTAGAAATAGCCGGGGAGCTGTTTTTT.

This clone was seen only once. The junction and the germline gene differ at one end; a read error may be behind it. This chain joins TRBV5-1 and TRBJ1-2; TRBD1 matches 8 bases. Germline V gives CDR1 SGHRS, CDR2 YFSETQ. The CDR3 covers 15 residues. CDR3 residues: CASSFGQGGNYGCTF. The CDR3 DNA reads TGCGCCAGCAGCTTCGGACAGGGTGGAAACTATGGCTGCACCTTC.

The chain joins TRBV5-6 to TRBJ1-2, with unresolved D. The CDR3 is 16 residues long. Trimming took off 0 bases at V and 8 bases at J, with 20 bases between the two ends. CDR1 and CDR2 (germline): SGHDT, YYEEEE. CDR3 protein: CASSLVGRESITGYTF. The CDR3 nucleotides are TGTGCCAGCAGCTTGGTCGGACGGGAGTCAATAACGGGCTACACCTTC.

The CDR3 DNA reads as TGTGCCAGCAGCTTAGTACAACTTGATACGCAGTATTTT. As protein: CASSLVQLDTQYF. This chain uses TRBV7-9 with TRBJ2-3; D gene ambiguous. This CDR3 has 13 residues. V was pared by 1 base and J by 6 bases, with 8 bases between. CDR1 and CDR2 from the germline V gene are SEHNR and FQNEAQ (reference sequence).

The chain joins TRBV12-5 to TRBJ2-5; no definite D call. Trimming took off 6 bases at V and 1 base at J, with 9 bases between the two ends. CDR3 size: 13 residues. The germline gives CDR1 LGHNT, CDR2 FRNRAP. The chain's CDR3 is CASGPRAQETQYF. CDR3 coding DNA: TGTGCTAGTGGCCCCCGGGCCCAAGAGACCCAGTACTTC.

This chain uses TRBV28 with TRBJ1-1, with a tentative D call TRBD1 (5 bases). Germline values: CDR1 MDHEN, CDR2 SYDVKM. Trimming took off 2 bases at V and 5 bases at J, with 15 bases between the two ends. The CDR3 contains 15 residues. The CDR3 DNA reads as TGTGCCAGCAGTTTACGGCCAGGGAGGTGGACTGAAGCTTTCTTT. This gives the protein CASSLRPGRWTEAFF.

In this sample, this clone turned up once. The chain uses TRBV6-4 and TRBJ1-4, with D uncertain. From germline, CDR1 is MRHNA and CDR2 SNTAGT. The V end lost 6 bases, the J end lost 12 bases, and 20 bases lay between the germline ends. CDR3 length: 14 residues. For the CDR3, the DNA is TGTGCCAGCAGCCCAGACCGGGCCTTTGGGGAACTGTTTTTT. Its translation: CASSPDRAFGELFF.

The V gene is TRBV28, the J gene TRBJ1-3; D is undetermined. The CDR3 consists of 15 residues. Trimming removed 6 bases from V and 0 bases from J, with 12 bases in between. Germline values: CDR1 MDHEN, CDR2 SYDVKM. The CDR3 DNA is TGTGCCAGCAGGGTGGTTACGGGCTCTGGAAACACCATATATTTT. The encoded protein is CASRVVTGSGNTIYF.

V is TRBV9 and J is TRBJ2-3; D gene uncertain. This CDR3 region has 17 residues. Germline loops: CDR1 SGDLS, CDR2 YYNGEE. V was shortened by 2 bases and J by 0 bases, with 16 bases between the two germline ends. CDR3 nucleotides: TGTGCCAGCAGCGTCGACCCAAGGCCCTTCAGCACAGATACGCAGTATTTT. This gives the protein CASSVDPRPFSTDTQYF.

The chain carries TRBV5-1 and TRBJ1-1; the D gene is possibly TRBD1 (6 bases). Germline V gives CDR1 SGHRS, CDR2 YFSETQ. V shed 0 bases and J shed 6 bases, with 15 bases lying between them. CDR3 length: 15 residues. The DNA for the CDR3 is TGCGCCAGCAGCTTGGAGACCTTCACAGGGTCTGAAGCTTTCTTT. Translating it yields CASSLETFTGSEAFF.

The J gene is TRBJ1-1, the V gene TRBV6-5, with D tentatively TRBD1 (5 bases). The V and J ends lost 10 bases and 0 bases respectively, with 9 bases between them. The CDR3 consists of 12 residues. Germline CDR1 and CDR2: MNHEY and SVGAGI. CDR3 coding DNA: TGTGCCACCGGGGCCATGAACACTGAAGCTTTCTTT. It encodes CATGAMNTEAFF.

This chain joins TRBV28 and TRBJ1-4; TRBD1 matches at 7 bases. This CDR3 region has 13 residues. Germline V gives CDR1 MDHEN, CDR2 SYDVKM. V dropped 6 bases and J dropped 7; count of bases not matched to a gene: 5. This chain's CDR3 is CASSHGTAEKLFF. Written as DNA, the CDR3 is TGTGCCAGCAGCCACGGGACAGCTGAAAAACTGTTTTTT. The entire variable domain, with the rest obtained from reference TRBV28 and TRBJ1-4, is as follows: DVKVTQSSRYLVKRTGEKVFLECVQDMDHENMFWYRQDPGLGLRLIYFSYDVKMKEKGDIPEGYSVSREKKERFSLILESASTNQTSMYLCASSHGTAEKLFFGSGTQLSVL.

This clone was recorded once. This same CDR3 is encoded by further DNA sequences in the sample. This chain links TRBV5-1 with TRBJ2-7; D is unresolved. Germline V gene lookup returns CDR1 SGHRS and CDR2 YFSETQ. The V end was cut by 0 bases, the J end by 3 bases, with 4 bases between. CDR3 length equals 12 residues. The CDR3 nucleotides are TGCGCCAGCAGCTTGGAAGGCTACGAGCAGTACTTC. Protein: CASSLEGYEQYF. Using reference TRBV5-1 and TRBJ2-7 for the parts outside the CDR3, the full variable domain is KAGVTQTPRYLIKTRGQQVTLSCSPISGHRSVSWYQQTPGQGLQFLFEYFSETQRNKGNFPGRFSGRQFSNSRSEMNVSTLELGDSALYLCASSLEGYEQYFGPGTRLTVT.

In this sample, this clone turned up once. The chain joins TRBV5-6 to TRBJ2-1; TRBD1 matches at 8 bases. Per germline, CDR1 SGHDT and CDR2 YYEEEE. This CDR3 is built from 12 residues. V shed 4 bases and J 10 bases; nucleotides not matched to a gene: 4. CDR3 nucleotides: TGTGCCAGCAGCCCAGGGGGCGGAGAGCAGTTCTTC. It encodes CASSPGGGEQFF.

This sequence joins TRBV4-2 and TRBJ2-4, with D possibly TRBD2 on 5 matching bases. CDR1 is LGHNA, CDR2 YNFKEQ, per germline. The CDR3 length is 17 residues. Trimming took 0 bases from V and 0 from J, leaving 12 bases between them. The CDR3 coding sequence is TGTGCCAGCAGCCAAGAGATTTTCGGGGTAGCCAAAAACATTCAGTACTTC. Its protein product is CASSQEIFGVAKNIQYF.

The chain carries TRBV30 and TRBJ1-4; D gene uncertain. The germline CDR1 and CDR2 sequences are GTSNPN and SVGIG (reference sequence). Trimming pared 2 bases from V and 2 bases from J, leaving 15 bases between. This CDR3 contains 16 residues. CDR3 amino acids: CAWSNTAHPTNEKLFF. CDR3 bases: TGTGCCTGGAGTAATACAGCGCATCCGACTAATGAAAAACTGTTTTTT.

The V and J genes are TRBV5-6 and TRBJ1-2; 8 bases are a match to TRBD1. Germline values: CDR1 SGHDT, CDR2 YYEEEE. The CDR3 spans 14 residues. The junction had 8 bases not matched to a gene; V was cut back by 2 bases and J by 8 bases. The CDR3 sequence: CASSFGQGQGGYTF. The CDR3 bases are TGTGCCAGCAGCTTCGGACAGGGACAAGGCGGCTACACCTTC.

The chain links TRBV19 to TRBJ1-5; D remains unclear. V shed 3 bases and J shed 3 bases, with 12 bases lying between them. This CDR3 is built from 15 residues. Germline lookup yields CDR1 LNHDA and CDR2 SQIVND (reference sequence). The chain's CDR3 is CASSIGRSFNQPQHF. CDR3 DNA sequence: TGTGCCAGTAGTATCGGCAGGTCTTTCAATCAGCCCCAGCATTTT.

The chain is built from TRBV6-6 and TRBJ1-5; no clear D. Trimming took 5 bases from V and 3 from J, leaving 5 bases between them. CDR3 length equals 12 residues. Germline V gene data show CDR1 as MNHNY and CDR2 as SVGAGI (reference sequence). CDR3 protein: CASSPPNQPQHF. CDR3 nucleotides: TGTGCCAGCAGTCCCCCCAATCAGCCCCAGCATTTT.

CDR3 residues: CASSKTTANVLTF. The CDR3 nucleotides are TGTGCCAGCAGTAAGACTACGGCCAACGTCCTGACTTTC. This rearrangement joins TRBV6-4 to TRBJ2-6, with D perhaps TRBD2 (5 bases). The CDR3 covers 13 residues. V was cut by 5 bases and J by 6 bases, with 8 bases left in between. Per germline, CDR1 MRHNA and CDR2 SNTAGT.

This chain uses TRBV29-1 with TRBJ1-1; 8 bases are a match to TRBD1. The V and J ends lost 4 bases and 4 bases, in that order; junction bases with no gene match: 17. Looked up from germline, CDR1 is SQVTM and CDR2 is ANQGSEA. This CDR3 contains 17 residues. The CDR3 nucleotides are TGCAGCGTTGGATGGGCAGGGGGCGCCCCGTCGGGCACTGAAGCTTTCTTT. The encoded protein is CSVGWAGGAPSGTEAFF.